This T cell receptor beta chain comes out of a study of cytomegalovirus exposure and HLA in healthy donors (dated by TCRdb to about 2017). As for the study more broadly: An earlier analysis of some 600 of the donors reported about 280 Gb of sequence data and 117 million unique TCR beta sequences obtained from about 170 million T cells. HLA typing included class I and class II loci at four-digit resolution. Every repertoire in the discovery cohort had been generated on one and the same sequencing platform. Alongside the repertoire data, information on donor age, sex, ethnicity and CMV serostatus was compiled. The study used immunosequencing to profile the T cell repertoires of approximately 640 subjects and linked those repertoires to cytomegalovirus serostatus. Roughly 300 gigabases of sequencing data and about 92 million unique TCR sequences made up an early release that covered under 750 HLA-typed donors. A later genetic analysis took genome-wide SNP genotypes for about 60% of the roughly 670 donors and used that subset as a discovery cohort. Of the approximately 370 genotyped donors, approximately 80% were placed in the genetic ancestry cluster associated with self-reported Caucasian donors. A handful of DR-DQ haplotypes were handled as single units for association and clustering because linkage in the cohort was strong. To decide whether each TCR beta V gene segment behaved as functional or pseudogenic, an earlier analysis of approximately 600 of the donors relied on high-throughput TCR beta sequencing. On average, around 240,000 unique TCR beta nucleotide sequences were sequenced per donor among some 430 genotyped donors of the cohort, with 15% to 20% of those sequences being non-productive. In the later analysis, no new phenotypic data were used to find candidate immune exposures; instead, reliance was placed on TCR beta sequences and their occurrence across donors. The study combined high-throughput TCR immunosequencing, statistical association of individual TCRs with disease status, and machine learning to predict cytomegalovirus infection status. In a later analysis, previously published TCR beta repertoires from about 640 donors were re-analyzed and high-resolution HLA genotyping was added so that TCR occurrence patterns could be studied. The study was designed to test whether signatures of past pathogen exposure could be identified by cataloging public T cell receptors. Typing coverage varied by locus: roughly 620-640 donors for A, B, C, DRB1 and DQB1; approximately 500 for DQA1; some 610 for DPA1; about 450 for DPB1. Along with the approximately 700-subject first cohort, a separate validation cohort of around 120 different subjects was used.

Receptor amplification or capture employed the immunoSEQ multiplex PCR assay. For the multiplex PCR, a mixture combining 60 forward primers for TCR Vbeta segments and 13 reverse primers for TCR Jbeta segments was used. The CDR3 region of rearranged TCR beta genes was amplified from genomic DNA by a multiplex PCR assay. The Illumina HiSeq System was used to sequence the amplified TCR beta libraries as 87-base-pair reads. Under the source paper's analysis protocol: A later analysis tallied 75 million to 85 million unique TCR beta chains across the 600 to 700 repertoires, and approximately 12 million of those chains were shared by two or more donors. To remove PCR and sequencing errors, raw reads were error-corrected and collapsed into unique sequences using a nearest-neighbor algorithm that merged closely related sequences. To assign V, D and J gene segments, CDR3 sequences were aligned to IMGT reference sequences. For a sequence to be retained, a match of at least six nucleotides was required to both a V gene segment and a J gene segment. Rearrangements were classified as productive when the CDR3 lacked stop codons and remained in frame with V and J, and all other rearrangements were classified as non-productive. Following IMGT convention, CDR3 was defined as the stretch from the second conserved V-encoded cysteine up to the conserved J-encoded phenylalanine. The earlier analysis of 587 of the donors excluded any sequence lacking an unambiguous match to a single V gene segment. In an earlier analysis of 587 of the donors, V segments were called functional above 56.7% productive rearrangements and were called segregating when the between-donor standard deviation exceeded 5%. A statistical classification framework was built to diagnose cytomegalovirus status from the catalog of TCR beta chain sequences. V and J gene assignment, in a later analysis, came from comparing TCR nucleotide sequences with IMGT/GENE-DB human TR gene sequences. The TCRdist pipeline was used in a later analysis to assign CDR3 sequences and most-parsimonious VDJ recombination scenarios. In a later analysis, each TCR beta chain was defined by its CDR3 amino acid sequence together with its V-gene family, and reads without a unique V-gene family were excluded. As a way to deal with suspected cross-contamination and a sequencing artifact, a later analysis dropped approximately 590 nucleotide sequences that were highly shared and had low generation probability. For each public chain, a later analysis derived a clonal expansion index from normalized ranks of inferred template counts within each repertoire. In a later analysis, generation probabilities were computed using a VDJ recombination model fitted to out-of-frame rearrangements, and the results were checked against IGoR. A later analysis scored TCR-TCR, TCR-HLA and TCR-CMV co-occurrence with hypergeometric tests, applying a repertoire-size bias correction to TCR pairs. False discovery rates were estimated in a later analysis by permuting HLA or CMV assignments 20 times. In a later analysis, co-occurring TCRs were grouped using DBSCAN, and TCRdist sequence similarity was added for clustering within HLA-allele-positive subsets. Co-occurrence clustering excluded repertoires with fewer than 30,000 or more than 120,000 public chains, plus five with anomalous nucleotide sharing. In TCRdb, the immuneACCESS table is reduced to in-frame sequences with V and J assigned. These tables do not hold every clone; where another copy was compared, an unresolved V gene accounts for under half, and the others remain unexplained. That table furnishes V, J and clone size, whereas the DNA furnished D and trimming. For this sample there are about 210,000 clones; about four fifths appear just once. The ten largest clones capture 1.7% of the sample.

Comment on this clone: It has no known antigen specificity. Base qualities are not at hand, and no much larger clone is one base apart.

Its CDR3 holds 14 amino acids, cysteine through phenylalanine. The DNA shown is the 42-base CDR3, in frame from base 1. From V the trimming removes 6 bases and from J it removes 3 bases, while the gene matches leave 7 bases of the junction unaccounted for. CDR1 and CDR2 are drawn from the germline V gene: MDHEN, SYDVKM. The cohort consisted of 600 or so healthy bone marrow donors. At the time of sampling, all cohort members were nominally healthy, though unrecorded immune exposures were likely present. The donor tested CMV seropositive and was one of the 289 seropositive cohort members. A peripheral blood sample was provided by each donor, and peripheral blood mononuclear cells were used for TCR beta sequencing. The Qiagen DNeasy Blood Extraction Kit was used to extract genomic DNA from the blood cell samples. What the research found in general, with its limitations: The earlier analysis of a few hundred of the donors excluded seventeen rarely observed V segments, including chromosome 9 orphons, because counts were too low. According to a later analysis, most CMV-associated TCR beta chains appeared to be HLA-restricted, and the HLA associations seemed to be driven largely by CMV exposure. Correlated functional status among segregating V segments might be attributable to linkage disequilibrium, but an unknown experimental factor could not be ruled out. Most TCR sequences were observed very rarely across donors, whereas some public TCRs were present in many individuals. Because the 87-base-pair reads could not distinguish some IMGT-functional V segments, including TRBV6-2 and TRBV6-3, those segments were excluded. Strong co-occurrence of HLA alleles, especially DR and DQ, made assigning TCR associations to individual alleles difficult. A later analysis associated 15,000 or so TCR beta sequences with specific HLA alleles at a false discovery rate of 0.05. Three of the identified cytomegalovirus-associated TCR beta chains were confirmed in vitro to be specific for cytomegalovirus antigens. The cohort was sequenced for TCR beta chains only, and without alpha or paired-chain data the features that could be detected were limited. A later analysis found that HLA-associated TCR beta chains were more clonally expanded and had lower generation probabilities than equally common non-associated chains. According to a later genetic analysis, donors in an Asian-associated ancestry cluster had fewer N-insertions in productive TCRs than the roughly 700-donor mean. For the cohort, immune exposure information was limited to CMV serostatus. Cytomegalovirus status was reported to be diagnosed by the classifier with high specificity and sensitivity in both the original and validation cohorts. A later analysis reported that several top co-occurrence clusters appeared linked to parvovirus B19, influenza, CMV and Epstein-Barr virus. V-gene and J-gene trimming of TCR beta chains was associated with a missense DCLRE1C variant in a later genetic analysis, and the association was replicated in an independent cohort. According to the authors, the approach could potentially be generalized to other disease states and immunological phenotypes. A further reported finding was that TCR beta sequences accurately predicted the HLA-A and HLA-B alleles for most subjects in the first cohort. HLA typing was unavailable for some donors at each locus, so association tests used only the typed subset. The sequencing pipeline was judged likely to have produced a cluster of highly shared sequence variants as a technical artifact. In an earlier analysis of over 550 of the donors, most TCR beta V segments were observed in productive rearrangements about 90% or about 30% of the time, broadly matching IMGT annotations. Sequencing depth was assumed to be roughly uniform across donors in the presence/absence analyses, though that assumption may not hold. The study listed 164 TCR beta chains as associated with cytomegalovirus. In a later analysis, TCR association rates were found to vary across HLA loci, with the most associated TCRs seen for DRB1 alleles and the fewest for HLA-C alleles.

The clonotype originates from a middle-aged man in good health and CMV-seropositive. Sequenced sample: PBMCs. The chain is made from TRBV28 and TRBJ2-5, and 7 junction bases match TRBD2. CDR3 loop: CASRGTGGKETQYF. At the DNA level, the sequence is TGTGCCAGCAGGGGAACGGGAGGAAAAGAGACCCAGTACTTC.